This note documents a single T cell receptor (beta chain) sequence. Its target is unknown. These data are taken from a study of siplizumab effects on memory and regulatory T cells. Regarding the study as a whole: Neither a naive nor a memory phenotype was assignable to roughly 80-95% of proliferating CD4+ or CD8+ clones. Greater diversity than memory cells seemed evident in naive T cells, which also appeared to be major alloresponse contributors. To unstimulated subsets, only a minor fraction of alloreactive clones could be mapped. The study did not confirm that proliferating Tregs from siplizumab cultures were suppressive.

The protocol was immunoSEQ multiplex PCR, while the TCRdb copy is restricted to in-frame clones and leaves out a portion. The sample has 110,000 or so clones; 92% are singletons. Trimming removed 6 bases from V and 2 bases from J; junction bases left unmatched: 12. This CDR3 region has 16 residues. Germline V lookup: CDR1 SNHLY, CDR2 FYNNEI. Sequencing input: Tregs sorted from blood. This sequence originates from a human donor in good health. The chain joins TRBV2 to TRBJ2-7, with 8 bases matching TRBD2. The CDR3 bases are TGTGCCAGCAGGGGAATGCCGGGACTAGTGACCTACGAGCAGTACTTC. Protein sequence: CASRGMPGLVTYEQYF.